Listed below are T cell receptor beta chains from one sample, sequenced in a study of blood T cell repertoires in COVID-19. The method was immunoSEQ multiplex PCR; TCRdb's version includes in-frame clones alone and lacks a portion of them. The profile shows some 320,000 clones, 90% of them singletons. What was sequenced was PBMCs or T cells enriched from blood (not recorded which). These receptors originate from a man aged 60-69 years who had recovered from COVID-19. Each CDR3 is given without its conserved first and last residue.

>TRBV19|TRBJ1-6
ASSGGVYNSPLH
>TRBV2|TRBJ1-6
ASSAPNSYTKSSYNSPLH
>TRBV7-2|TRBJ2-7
ASSLAPLRLTYEQY
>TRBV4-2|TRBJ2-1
ASSQDLAGKVDEQF
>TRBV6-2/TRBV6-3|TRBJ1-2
ASSPQQGHGYT
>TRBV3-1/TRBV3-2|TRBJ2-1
ASSLPGLAGPSRANEQF
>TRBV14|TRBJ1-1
ASSHRVSPGTGDTEAF
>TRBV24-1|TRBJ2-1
ATSAGGVGQHYNEQF
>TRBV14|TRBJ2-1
ASSQDLGLAGGNEQF
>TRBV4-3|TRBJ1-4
ASSQVPQVIGEKLF
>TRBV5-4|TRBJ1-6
ASSSGTGKSPLH
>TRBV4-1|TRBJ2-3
ASNPRAVGDTQY
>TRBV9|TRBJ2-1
ASSVHRDRESLEQF
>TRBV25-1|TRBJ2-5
ASSDWLAGETQY
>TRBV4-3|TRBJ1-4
ASSRNRGPNEKLF
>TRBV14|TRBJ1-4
ASSLSIRGREKLF
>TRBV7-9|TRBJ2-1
ASRTARPGLAHNEQF
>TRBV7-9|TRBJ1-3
ASSLGLTDSGNTIY
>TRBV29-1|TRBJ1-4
SVVETNEKLF
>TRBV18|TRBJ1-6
ASSPSWRQPSTLH
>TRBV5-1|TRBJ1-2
ASSQQGGNGYT
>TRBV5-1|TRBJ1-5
ASSPTGGSDQPQH
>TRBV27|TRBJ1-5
ASSPYPGTGGGEGNQPQH
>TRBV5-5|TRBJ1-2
ASSLRRPTNYGYT
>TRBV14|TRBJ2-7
ASSGHMLGEQY
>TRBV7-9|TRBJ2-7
ASSLSGGSSSYEQY
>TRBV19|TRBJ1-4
ASHTGAVGEKLF
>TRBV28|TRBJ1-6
ASSLYMGHQIHPLH
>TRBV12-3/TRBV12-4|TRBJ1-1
ASSLPSEAF
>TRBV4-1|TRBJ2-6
ASSQLGGTGANVLT
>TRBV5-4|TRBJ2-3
ASSRDRVTDTQY
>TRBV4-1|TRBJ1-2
ASSQEELRSEGYT
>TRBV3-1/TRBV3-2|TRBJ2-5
ASSPRHTRGETQY
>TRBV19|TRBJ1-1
ASSRGGNTEAF
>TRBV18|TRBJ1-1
ASSPYAGQNTEAF